These 30 T cell receptor beta chains came from one sample sequenced in a study of blood T cell repertoires in COVID-19. Sequencing used immunoSEQ multiplex PCR; TCRdb keeps in-frame clones, though not all of them. The sample has approximately 300,000 clones, roughly 90% seen once. The specimen was PBMCs or T cells enriched from blood (not recorded which). Receptors originate from a woman younger than 45 who had recovered from COVID-19.

The chain combines TRBV7-2 with TRBJ2-7, with a possible D match to TRBD1 (6 bases). Per germline, CDR1 SGHTA and CDR2 FQGNSA. This CDR3 is built from 12 residues. V lost 8 bases to trimming and J lost 7 bases, with 15 bases between them. The CDR3 protein is CASATGMREQYF. The CDR3 DNA follows: TGTGCCAGCGCAACAGGGATGAGGGAGCAGTACTTC.

The chain uses TRBV4-2 and TRBJ1-1, with D uncertain. This CDR3 is built from 19 residues. Germline CDR1 is LGHNA and CDR2 is YNFKEQ. Trimming cost V 2 bases and J 1 base, with 23 bases left between them. CDR3 sequence reads: CASSQRWTRGGRGNTEAFF. Written as DNA, the CDR3 is TGTGCCAGCAGCCAAAGATGGACGAGAGGAGGGCGGGGGAACACTGAAGCTTTCTTT.

This clone was counted only a few times. The chain combines TRBV20-1 with TRBJ2-3, with D perhaps TRBD2 (5 bases). Germline CDR1 DFQATT, CDR2 SNEGSKA (reference sequence). The V gene lost 7 bases and the J gene lost 10 bases, with 15 bases spanning the gap. The CDR3 extends over 11 amino acids. Here the CDR3 DNA reads TGCAGTGTCAGAGCCGGGGTGGCGCAGTATTTT. Protein sequence: CSVRAGVAQYF.

This chain uses TRBV5-8 with TRBJ1-1; TRBD1 might be the D (5 bases). The germline CDR1 and CDR2 sequences are SGHTS and YDEGEE. The CDR3 contains 14 residues. Trimming stripped 3 bases from V and 3 bases from J, with 12 bases between. The CDR3 coding sequence is TGTGCCAGCAGCTCCTTCCGGGGGGACACTGAAGCTTTCTTT. Amino acids: CASSSFRGDTEAFF.

CDR3 loop: CASSYTGTGTNTEAFF. CDR3 sequence (DNA): TGTGCCAGCAGTTACACCGGGACAGGGACGAACACTGAAGCTTTCTTT. This chain uses TRBV11-3 with TRBJ1-1; 9 bases map to TRBD1. This CDR3 has 16 amino acids. With V trimmed by 6 bases and J by 1 base, 9 bases remained unmatched. CDR1 is SGHNT and CDR2 is YENEEA in the germline V gene.

This chain links TRBV28 with TRBJ2-7; D is perhaps TRBD1 (5 bases). V dropped 5 bases and J dropped 0 bases, with 14 bases sitting between them. Germline V lookup: CDR1 MDHEN, CDR2 SYDVKM. CDR3 length equals 15 residues. The CDR3 DNA reads as TGTGCCAGCAGTAACACAGGTTGGAGCTCCTACGAGCAGTACTTC. It translates to CASSNTGWSSYEQYF. The complete variable domain, with remaining parts taken from reference TRBV28 and TRBJ2-7, reads DVKVTQSSRYLVKRTGEKVFLECVQDMDHENMFWYRQDPGLGLRLIYFSYDVKMKEKGDIPEGYSVSREKKERFSLILESASTNQTSMYLCASSNTGWSSYEQYFGPGTRLTVT.

This clone was observed a few times. V gene TRBV5-1 combines with J gene TRBJ1-3, with D possibly matching TRBD1 (5 bases). Germline CDR1 SGHRS, CDR2 YFSETQ. Trimming shortened V by 0 bases and J by 0 bases, and 7 bases separated the two germline ends. The CDR3 covers 15 residues. CDR3 bases: TGCGCCAGCAGCTTGGGACAGAGCTCTGGAAACACCATATATTTT. It encodes CASSLGQSSGNTIYF.

This chain links TRBV4-3 with TRBJ2-1, with D perhaps matching TRBD1 (5 bases). Trimming removed 2 bases from V and 2 bases from J, with 10 bases in between. The CDR3 length is 15 residues. Germline V lookup: CDR1 LGHNA, CDR2 YSLEER. CDR3 sequence reads: CASSQSAGTYNEQFF. The CDR3, as DNA: TGCGCCAGCAGCCAATCCGCAGGGACCTACAATGAGCAGTTCTTC.

The rearrangement links TRBV3-1 (or the pseudogene TRBV3-2) to TRBJ2-1; 8 bases fit TRBD2. Germline V gives CDR1 LGHDT, CDR2 YNNKEL (reference sequence). V dropped 10 bases and J dropped 14; count of bases not matched to a gene: 16. The CDR3 consists of 13 residues. The chain's CDR3 is CATQGILAEGKFF. The CDR3 coding sequence is TGTGCCACCCAGGGGATACTAGCGGAGGGGAAGTTCTTC.

The chain is built from TRBV5-1 and TRBJ1-1; 7 bases fit TRBD1. Per the germline V gene, CDR1 is SGHRS and CDR2 is YFSETQ. After removal of 4 bases from V and 5 bases from J, the junction contained 11 bases not matched to a gene. CDR3 length: 15 residues. In DNA form, the CDR3 reads TGCGCCAGCAGCCCCACTGACAGGGTTGGAACTGAAGCTTTCTTT. It is translated as CASSPTDRVGTEAFF.

The rearrangement links TRBV4-1 to TRBJ2-7; 10 bases match TRBD2. V shed 0 bases, J shed 4 bases, and the junction held 9 bases outside the gene matches. The CDR3 covers 17 residues. Germline V lookup: CDR1 MGHRA, CDR2 YSYEKL. CDR3 sequence: CASSQEPSGGASYEQYF. The CDR3, as DNA: TGCGCCAGCAGCCAAGAACCCAGCGGGGGGGCCAGTTACGAGCAGTACTTC.

The gene calls are TRBV18 and TRBJ1-3; no definite D call. The CDR3 runs to 14 residues. V dropped 3 bases and J dropped 4 bases, with 10 bases sitting between them. Germline V gene sequence: CDR1 KGHSH, CDR2 LQKENI. CDR3 in amino acids: CASSPPESGNTIYF. In DNA form, the CDR3 reads TGTGCCAGCTCACCCCCCGAGTCGGGAAACACCATATATTTT.

J is TRBJ2-2 and V is TRBV4-2; D might be TRBD2 (6 bases). Trimming took off 2 bases at V and 4 bases at J, with 11 bases between the two ends. Germline V CDR1 and CDR2: LGHNA, YNFKEQ. The length of the CDR3 is 15 residues. The CDR3 loop reads CASSQYLGGTGELFF. The CDR3 nucleotides read TGTGCCAGCAGCCAATACCTCGGGGGCACCGGGGAGCTGTTTTTT.

The chain links TRBV4-2 to TRBJ2-2; 16 bases are a match to TRBD2. Germline V CDR1 and CDR2: LGHNA, YNFKEQ. This CDR3 is 15 amino acids long. Unmatched junction bases numbered 1, after V lost 3 bases and J lost 9 bases. The CDR3 nucleotides read TGTGCCAGCAGCCAGGGACTAGCGGGGGGGCGGGAGCTGTTTTTT. Translating gives CASSQGLAGGRELFF.

The genes are TRBV7-6 and TRBJ2-7, with a possible D match to TRBD2 (8 bases). Trimming took 4 bases from V and 0 from J, leaving 22 bases between them. Germline values: CDR1 SGHVS, CDR2 FNYEAQ. The CDR3 runs 18 residues. CDR3 DNA: TGTGCCAGCAGCTCCGGGACAGACCTAGCGGGCCCCTCCTACGAGCAGTACTTC. This encodes CASSSGTDLAGPSYEQYF.

The chain couples TRBV5-1 to TRBJ2-1, with 7 bases identical to TRBD2. Germline CDR1 reads SGHRS; CDR2 reads YFSETQ. This CDR3 comprises 15 residues. The V and J ends lost 0 bases and 8 bases, in that order; junction bases with no gene match: 8. CDR3 amino acids: CASSLGVGLDYEQFF. The DNA for the CDR3 is TGCGCCAGCAGCTTGGGAGTCGGACTAGATTATGAGCAGTTCTTC.

The chain is built from TRBV5-1 and TRBJ1-3; weak D call: TRBD1 (6 bases). The CDR3 consists of 18 residues. Trimming shortened V by 0 bases and J by 0 bases, and 16 bases separated the two germline ends. The germline V gene has CDR1 SGHRS and CDR2 YFSETQ. The CDR3 bases are TGCGCCAGCAGCTTGGCCCGGTCATCGGACAGCTCTGGAAACACCATATATTTT. Amino acids: CASSLARSSDSSGNTIYF.

The chain couples TRBV19 to TRBJ2-1; TRBD2 aligns across 7 bases. Unmatched junction bases numbered 6, after V lost 3 bases and J lost 1 base. Germline CDR1 and CDR2: LNHDA and SQIVND (reference sequence). CDR3 length: 16 residues. CDR3 nucleotides: TGTGCCAGTAGTATCTCGGCGGGAGTTTCCTACAATGAGCAGTTCTTC. Its translation is CASSISAGVSYNEQFF.

The rearrangement joins TRBV4-1 to TRBJ2-4, with D uncertain. With 0 bases removed from V and 8 bases from J, the gap between germline ends came to 14 bases. The CDR3 sequence is 15 residues long. CDR1 MGHRA and CDR2 YSYEKL come from the germline V gene. CDR3 in DNA: TGCGCCAGCAGCCAAGATTCGAGACTGAAGGACATTCAGTACTTC. It specifies CASSQDSRLKDIQYF.

The V and J genes are TRBV27 and TRBJ2-1; a possible D gene is TRBD2 (6 bases). CDR3 length: 14 residues. Germline V gene sequence: CDR1 MNHEY, CDR2 SMNVEV (reference sequence). Trimming removed 6 bases at V and 3 bases at J, with 12 bases between. Here the CDR3 DNA reads TGTGCCAGCAGGTTGACTAGTGACTACAATGAGCAGTTCTTC. The encoded protein is CASRLTSDYNEQFF.

This clone came up once. The J gene is TRBJ2-5, the V gene TRBV28, with TRBD2 as a possible D gene (5 bases). CDR1 and CDR2 from the germline V gene are MDHEN and SYDVKM. V shed 3 bases and J shed 5 bases, with 16 bases lying between them. The CDR3 extends over 15 amino acids. CDR3 bases: TGTGCCAGCAGTTTCCCGGTCCTTCGGGGTGAGACCCAGTACTTC. Its translation: CASSFPVLRGETQYF. The full variable domain, completed using reference TRBV28 and TRBJ2-5, is DVKVTQSSRYLVKRTGEKVFLECVQDMDHENMFWYRQDPGLGLRLIYFSYDVKMKEKGDIPEGYSVSREKKERFSLILESASTNQTSMYLCASSFPVLRGETQYFGPGTRLLVL.

The CDR3 coding sequence is TGTGCCAGCAGCCAAACAGGGTACATCGGGGAGACCCAGTACTTC. Its translation: CASSQTGYIGETQYF. The chain recombines TRBV14 with TRBJ2-5; a weak D match, TRBD1 (6 bases). CDR1 and CDR2 from the germline V gene are SGHDN and FVKESK. The length of the CDR3 is 15 residues. Between the trimmed V and J ends, which lost 2 bases and 5 bases, there was a span of 15 bases.

Notes on this clone: Additional DNA sequences in this sample encode the identical CDR3. The chain joins TRBV6-4 to TRBJ1-2; TRBD1 matches 7 bases. V dropped 8 bases and J dropped 0; count of bases not matched to a gene: 6. Germline loops: CDR1 MRHNA, CDR2 SNTAGT. This CDR3 region has 14 residues. The CDR3 DNA reads TGTGCCAGCTCACGGGACAGTACTAACTATGGCTACACCTTC. Translated, it gives CASSRDSTNYGYTF.

The gene calls are TRBV5-4 and TRBJ2-1, with 9 bases fitting TRBD2. The CDR3 consists of 15 residues. CDR1 and CDR2 (germline): SGHNT, YYREEE (reference sequence). Trimming removed 1 base from V and 4 bases from J; junction bases left unmatched: 3. The CDR3 region is CASSLWLAGYNEQFF. The CDR3 nucleotides are TGTGCCAGCAGCTTGTGGCTAGCGGGGTACAATGAGCAGTTCTTC.

J is TRBJ1-2 and V is TRBV7-9, with 7 bases fitting TRBD1. This CDR3 comprises 13 residues. Germline CDR1 reads SEHNR; CDR2 reads FQNEAQ (reference sequence). Germline trimming cut 5 bases from V and 6 bases from J; bases unmatched to any gene: 6. The CDR3 here is CASSPGTEDGYTF. The CDR3 DNA sequence: TGTGCCAGCAGCCCTGGGACAGAAGATGGCTACACCTTC.

The chain is built from TRBV5-1 and TRBJ2-5; the match to TRBD2 covers 12 bases. In germline, CDR1 is SGHRS, CDR2 YFSETQ. V shed 0 bases and J 1 base; nucleotides not matched to a gene: 7. CDR3 length: 18 residues. Here the CDR3 DNA reads TGCGCCAGCAGCTTGGGCGGACTAGCGGGGAGCCCCCAAGAGACCCAGTACTTC. Translation: CASSLGGLAGSPQETQYF.

This chain connects TRBV2 to TRBJ2-7, with 9 bases matching TRBD2. The CDR3 has 15 residues. Trimming at V came to 3 bases and at J to 6 bases, leaving 9 bases not matched to a gene. Per the germline V gene, CDR1 is SNHLY and CDR2 is FYNNEI. CDR3 loop: CASSDLAGRGVEQYF. In nucleotides, the CDR3 is TGTGCCAGCAGTGATCTAGCGGGGAGGGGGGTCGAGCAGTACTTC.

This chain uses TRBV14 with TRBJ2-7; 8 nucleotides line up with TRBD2. CDR3 size: 15 residues. V shed 3 bases and J 5 bases; nucleotides not matched to a gene: 9. Per the germline V gene, CDR1 is SGHDN and CDR2 is FVKESK. As DNA, the CDR3 is TGTGCCAGCAGCCATGCCTATCGGGGGGGACACGAGCAGTACTTC. It codes for CASSHAYRGGHEQYF.

This clone was seen once. V gene TRBV7-8 combines with J gene TRBJ1-6; D uncertain. CDR3 length equals 19 residues. Per germline, CDR1 SGHVS and CDR2 FQNEAQ. The germline V and J ends were trimmed by 4 bases and 8 bases, with 27 bases remaining between them. CDR3 coding DNA: TGTGCCAGCAGCTCCTACCCCCGCCGGCGGATCCTATACGATTCACCCCTCCACTTT. It specifies CASSSYPRRRILYDSPLHF.

The V and J genes are TRBV9 and TRBJ1-6; TRBD1 might be the D (5 bases). V was trimmed by 1 base and J by 13 bases, leaving 9 bases between them. CDR3 size: 12 residues. Germline assignment: CDR1 SGDLS and CDR2 YYNGEE. CDR3 coding DNA: TGTGCCAGCAGCGTATTGGGGGGGCCCCTCCACTTT. Translation: CASSVLGGPLHF.